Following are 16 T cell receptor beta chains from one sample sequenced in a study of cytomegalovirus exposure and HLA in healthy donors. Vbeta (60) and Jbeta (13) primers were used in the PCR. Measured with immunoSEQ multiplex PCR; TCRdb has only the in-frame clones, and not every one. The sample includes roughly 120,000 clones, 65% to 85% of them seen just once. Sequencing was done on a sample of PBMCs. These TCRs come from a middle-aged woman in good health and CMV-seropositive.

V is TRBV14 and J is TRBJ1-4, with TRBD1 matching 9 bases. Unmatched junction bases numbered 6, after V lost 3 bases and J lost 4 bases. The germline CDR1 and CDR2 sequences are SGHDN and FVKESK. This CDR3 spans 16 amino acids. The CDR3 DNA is TGTGCCAGCAGCCACCTACAGGGGGCAGTTAATGAAAAACTGTTTTTT. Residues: CASSHLQGAVNEKLFF. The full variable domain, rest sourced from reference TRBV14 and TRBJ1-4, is EAGVTQFPSHSVIEKGQTVTLRCDPISGHDNLYWYRRVMGKEIKFLLHFVKESKQDESGMPNNRFLAERTGGTYSTLKVQPAELEDSGVYFCASSHLQGAVNEKLFFGSGTQLSVL.

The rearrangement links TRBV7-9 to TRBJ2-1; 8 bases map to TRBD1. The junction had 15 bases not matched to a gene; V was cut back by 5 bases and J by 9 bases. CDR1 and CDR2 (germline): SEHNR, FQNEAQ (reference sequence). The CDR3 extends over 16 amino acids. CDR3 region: CASSPTGASLDSEQFF. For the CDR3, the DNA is TGTGCCAGCAGCCCGACAGGGGCTTCGCTTGATAGTGAGCAGTTCTTC.

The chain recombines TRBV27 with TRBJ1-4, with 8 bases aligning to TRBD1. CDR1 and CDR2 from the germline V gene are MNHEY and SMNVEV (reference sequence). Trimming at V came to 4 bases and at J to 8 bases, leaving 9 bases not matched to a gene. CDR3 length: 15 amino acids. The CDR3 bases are TGTGCCAGCAGTTCTGACAGGGGAGTTAGGGAAAAACTGTTTTTT. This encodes CASSSDRGVREKLFF. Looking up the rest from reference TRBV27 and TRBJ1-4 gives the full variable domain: EAQVTQNPRYLITVTGKKLTVTCSQNMNHEYMSWYRQDPGLGLRQIYYSMNVEVTDKGDVPEGYKVSRKEKRNFPLILESPSPNQTSLYFCASSSDRGVREKLFFGSGTQLSVL.

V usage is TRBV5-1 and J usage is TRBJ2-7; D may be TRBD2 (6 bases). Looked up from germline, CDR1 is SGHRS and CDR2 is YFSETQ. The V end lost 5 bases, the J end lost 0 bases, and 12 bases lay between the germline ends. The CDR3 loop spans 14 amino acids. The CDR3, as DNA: TGCGCCAGCAGAGCGGGCAGTTCCTCCTACGAGCAGTACTTC. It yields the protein CASRAGSSSYEQYF.

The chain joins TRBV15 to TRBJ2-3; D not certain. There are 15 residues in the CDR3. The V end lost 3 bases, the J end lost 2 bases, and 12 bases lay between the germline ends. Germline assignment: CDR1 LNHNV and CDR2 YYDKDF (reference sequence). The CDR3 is CATSSLGHLTDTQYF. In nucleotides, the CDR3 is TGTGCCACCAGCAGTCTTGGCCACCTCACAGATACGCAGTATTTT.

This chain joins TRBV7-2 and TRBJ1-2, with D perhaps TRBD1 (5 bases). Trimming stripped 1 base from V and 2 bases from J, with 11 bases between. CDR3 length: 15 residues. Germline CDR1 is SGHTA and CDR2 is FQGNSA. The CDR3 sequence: CASSLGQLMNYGYTF. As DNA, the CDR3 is TGTGCCAGCAGCTTAGGACAGCTTATGAACTATGGCTACACCTTC.

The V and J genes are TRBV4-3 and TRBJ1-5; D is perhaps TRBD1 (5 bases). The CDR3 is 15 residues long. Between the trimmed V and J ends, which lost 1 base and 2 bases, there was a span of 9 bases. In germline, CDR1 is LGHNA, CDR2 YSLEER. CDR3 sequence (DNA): TGCGCCAGCAGCCAAGGGCAGGGTGGCAATCAGCCCCAGCATTTT. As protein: CASSQGQGGNQPQHF.

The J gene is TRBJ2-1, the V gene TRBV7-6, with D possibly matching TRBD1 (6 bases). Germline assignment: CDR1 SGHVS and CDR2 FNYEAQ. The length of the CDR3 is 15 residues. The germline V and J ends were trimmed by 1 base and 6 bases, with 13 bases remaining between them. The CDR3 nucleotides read TGTGCCAGCAGCTTAGAAGGCAGGGGTCGCAATGAGCAGTTCTTC. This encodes CASSLEGRGRNEQFF.

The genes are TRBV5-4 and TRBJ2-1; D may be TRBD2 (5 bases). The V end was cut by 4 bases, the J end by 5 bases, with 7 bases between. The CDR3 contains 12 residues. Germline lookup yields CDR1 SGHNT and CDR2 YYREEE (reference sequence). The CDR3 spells CASSRGDNEQFF. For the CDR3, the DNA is TGTGCCAGCAGCCGGGGTGACAATGAGCAGTTCTTC. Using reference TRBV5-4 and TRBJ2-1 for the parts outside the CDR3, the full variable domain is ETGVTQSPTHLIKTRGQQVTLRCSSQSGHNTVSWYQQALGQGPQFIFQYYREEENGRGNFPPRFSGLQFPNYSSELNVNALELDDSALYLCASSRGDNEQFFGPGTRLTVL.

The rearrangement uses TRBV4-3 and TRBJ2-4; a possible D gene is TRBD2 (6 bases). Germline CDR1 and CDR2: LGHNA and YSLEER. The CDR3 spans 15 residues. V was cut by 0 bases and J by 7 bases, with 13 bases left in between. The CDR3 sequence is CASSQELPGRNIQYF. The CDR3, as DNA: TGCGCCAGCAGCCAAGAGCTGCCGGGGAGGAACATTCAGTACTTC.

This CDR3 is CASSQDGTLGHTIYF. In DNA form, the CDR3 reads TGTGCCAGCAGCCAAGACGGGACACTCGGACACACCATATATTTT. This chain joins TRBV6-5 and TRBJ1-3, with D possibly TRBD1 on 6 matching bases. CDR3 size: 15 residues. V was clipped by 6 bases and J by 8 bases, with 20 bases between them. Per germline, CDR1 MNHEY and CDR2 SVGAGI.

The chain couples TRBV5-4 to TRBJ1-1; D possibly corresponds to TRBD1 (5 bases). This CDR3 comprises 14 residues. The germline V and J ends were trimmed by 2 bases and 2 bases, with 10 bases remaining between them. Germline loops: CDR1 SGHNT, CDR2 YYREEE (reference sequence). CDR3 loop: CASSLKGYNTEAFF. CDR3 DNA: TGTGCCAGCAGCTTAAAGGGGTATAACACTGAAGCTTTCTTT.

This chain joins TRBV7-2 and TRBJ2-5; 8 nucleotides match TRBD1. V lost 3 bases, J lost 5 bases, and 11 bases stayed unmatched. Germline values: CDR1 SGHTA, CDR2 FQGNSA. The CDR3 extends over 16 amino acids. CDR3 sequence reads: CASSFVQGALGETQYF. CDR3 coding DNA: TGTGCCAGCAGCTTCGTCCAGGGGGCTTTGGGTGAGACCCAGTACTTC. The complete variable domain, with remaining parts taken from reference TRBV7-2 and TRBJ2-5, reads GAGVSQSPSNKVTEKGKDVELRCDPISGHTALYWYRQSLGQGLEFLIYFQGNSAPDKSGLPSDRFSAERTGGSVSTLTIQRTQQEDSAVYLCASSFVQGALGETQYFGPGTRLLVL.

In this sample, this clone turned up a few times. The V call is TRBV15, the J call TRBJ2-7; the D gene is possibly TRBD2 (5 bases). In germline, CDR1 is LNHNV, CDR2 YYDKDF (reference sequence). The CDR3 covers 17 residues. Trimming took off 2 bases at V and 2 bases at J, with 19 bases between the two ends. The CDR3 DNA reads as TGTGCCACCAGCAGACTTAGCGACTGGTACGGGACCTACGAGCAGTACTTC. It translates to CATSRLSDWYGTYEQYF.

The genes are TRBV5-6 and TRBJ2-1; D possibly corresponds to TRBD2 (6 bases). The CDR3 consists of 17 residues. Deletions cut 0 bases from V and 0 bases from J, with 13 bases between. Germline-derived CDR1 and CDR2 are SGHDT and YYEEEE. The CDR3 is CASSLVTSSSSYNEQFF. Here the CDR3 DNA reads TGTGCCAGCAGCTTGGTCACTAGCTCCAGCTCCTACAATGAGCAGTTCTTC.

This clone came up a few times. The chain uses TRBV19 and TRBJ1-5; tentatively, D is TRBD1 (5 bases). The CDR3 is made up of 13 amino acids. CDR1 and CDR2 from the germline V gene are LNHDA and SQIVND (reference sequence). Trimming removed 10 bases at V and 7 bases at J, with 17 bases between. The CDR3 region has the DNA TGTGCCACATCTTATGGCAGGGAACAGCCCCAGCATTTT. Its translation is CATSYGREQPQHF.